These T cell receptor beta chains were read from a single sample in a study of T cell changes during pregnancy in multiple sclerosis. Method: immunoSEQ multiplex PCR; TCRdb's copy keeps in-frame clones and lacks some. The table shows about 63,000 clones, with around 93% occurring only once. Sequencing was performed on CD8+ T cells from peripheral blood mononuclear cells, taken in the second trimester of pregnancy. Source of these receptors: a female donor with multiple sclerosis, enrolled in a pregnancy study. Both conserved end residues are part of each CDR3. A D gene is named only where the DNA matches it firmly. Only part of the rows carry a size: once, few, many, or a class if the clone is expanded.

cdr3_nt cdr3_aa clone_size j_call cdr3_length v_call d_call
TGTGCCAGCAGCCAAGTTATGAGGAGCTACGAGCAGTACTTC CASSQVMRSYEQYF . TRBJ2-7 14 TRBV14 .
TGTGCCAGCTCTTTTTCTGGGGCCAACGTCCTGACTTTC CASSFSGANVLTF . TRBJ2-6 13 TRBV27 .
TGTGCCAGCCTCGGCCGGGAGGGGATTGGAAACACCATATATTTT CASLGREGIGNTIYF . TRBJ1-3 15 TRBV7-9 .
TGTGCCAGCAGTTTAGCTACTCGCCGACAGGGCCTAGCCAAAAACATTCAGTACTTC CASSLATRRQGLAKNIQYF . TRBJ2-4 19 TRBV28 TRBD1
TGTGCCAGCAGCTCGACAGGGGGCAATGAGCAGTTCTTC CASSSTGGNEQFF . TRBJ2-1 13 TRBV7-9 TRBD1
TGTGCCAGCAGCTTAAGGCTAGCGGGAGGGATCGTCACAGATACGCAGTATTTT CASSLRLAGGIVTDTQYF . TRBJ2-3 18 TRBV13 TRBD2
TGTGCCAGCAGTTCAGGGAATGAAAAACTGTTTTTT CASSSGNEKLFF . TRBJ1-4 12 TRBV6-5 .
TGTGCCACAAGTACCGGGACAGGGAGCACTGAAGCTTTCTTT CATSTGTGSTEAFF . TRBJ1-1 14 TRBV19 TRBD1
TGTGCCAGTAGTATAGCCCCAGGGGGTTGGAACGAGCAGTACTTC CASSIAPGGWNEQYF . TRBJ2-7 15 TRBV19 TRBD1
TGTGCCAGCAGACCGGGACTAGCGGTCGGGGGTGAGCAGTTCTTC CASRPGLAVGGEQFF once TRBJ2-1 15 TRBV7-3 TRBD2
TGTGCCAGCAATTGGGAGACTGGCGGGCACTACAATGAGCAGTTCTTC CASNWETGGHYNEQFF . TRBJ2-1 16 TRBV2 .
TGTGCCAGTAGTAACAGGGACTATGGCTACACCTTC CASSNRDYGYTF few TRBJ1-2 12 TRBV19 .
TGTGCCAGCAGTATGGGGGGAGCCAAAAACATTCAGTACTTC CASSMGGAKNIQYF . TRBJ2-4 14 TRBV27 .